What follows are 10 T cell receptor beta chains derived from one specimen sequenced in a study of Ad26.COV2.S vaccination and SARS-CoV-2 variants. Profiled with immunoSEQ multiplex PCR; TCRdb holds only in-frame clones, not every one. The sample holds roughly 100,000 clones, about 78% seen once. The specimen comprised peripheral blood, sampled after recovery from COVID-19. The receptor source for this set is a human donor who had recovered from COVID-19.

This clone has a handful of counts. The J gene is TRBJ2-2, the V gene TRBV7-2; D unclear. Looked up from germline, CDR1 is SGHTA and CDR2 is FQGNSA. CDR3 size: 16 residues. Trimming left V 3 bases short and J 1 base short, with 12 bases between. The CDR3 DNA is TGTGCCAGCAGCTTTCAACTCAGGAGGAACACCGGGGAGCTGTTTTTT. This encodes CASSFQLRRNTGELFF.

The rearrangement joins TRBV2 to TRBJ2-1; D gene uncertain. The CDR3 extends over 15 amino acids. Germline values: CDR1 SNHLY, CDR2 FYNNEI. With 3 bases removed from V and 7 bases from J, the gap between germline ends came to 16 bases. CDR3 region: CASSDVVQFANEQFF. The DNA of the CDR3 is TGTGCCAGCAGTGATGTCGTACAGTTCGCGAATGAGCAGTTCTTC. Full variable domain (remainder filled in from reference TRBV2 and TRBJ2-1): EPEVTQTPSHQVTQMGQEVILRCVPISNHLYFYWYRQILGQKVEFLVSFYNNEISEKSEIFDDQFSVERPDGSNFTLKIRSTKLEDSAMYFCASSDVVQFANEQFFGPGTRLTVL.

This clone was observed a few times. CDR3 in DNA: TGCAGCGTCGGGCAAGCCGAGGATCAGCCCCAGCATTTT. This sequence encodes CSVGQAEDQPQHF. The V and J genes are TRBV29-1 and TRBJ1-5; D gene uncertain. V shed 6 bases and J shed 5 bases, with 14 bases lying between them. The CDR3 has 13 amino acids. Germline V CDR1 and CDR2: SQVTM, ANQGSEA.

The chain combines TRBV28 with TRBJ2-3; the D gene is possibly TRBD1 (6 bases). In germline, CDR1 is MDHEN, CDR2 SYDVKM. V shed 2 bases and J shed 4 bases, with 13 bases lying between them. CDR3 length equals 15 residues. CDR3 sequence (DNA): TGTGCCAGCAGTTTACAGGGGTCGTTGGCAGATACGCAGTATTTT. Translating it yields CASSLQGSLADTQYF.

The CDR3 sequence is CASARRGQSYGYTF. The CDR3 DNA sequence: TGTGCCAGTGCCCGCCGGGGACAGTCCTATGGCTACACCTTC. The chain employs TRBV19 and TRBJ1-2; 7 bases map to TRBD1. Germline V lookup: CDR1 LNHDA, CDR2 SQIVND (reference sequence). The CDR3 is made up of 14 amino acids. V lost 8 bases to trimming and J lost 4 bases; unmatched junction nucleotides: 10.

The genes are TRBV9 and TRBJ2-1; 8 bases agree with TRBD2. V lost 2 bases and J lost 3; bases outside the gene matches: 13. Germline values: CDR1 SGDLS, CDR2 YYNGEE. CDR3 length: 18 amino acids. Here the CDR3 reads CASSVSGESSPGYNEQFF. In nucleotides, the CDR3 is TGTGCCAGCAGCGTTAGCGGGGAGTCAAGTCCGGGCTACAATGAGCAGTTCTTC.

This rearrangement joins TRBV5-5 to TRBJ2-5; possibly TRBD1 or TRBD2 for D (5 bases each). This CDR3 is built from 15 residues. Germline CDR1 and CDR2: SGHKS and YYEKEE (reference sequence). V was trimmed by 1 base and J by 2 bases, leaving 12 bases between them. CDR3 bases: TGTGCCAGCAGCTTGTGGGACCGGTATCAAGAGACCCAGTACTTC. Translated, it gives CASSLWDRYQETQYF.

The V call is TRBV7-9, the J call TRBJ2-3; D is uncertain. Per the germline V gene, CDR1 is SEHNR and CDR2 is FQNEAQ (reference sequence). Trimming cost V 2 bases and J 7 bases, with 13 bases left between them. CDR3 length: 14 residues. As DNA, the CDR3 is TGTGCCAGCAGCTTATACGGCGACCCAAATACGCAGTATTTT. It is translated as CASSLYGDPNTQYF.

V and J are TRBV7-9 and TRBJ1-1; unclear D gene. The CDR3 is made up of 17 amino acids. The V end lost 6 bases, the J end lost 0 bases, and 20 bases lay between the germline ends. CDR1 SEHNR and CDR2 FQNEAQ come from the germline V gene (reference sequence). CDR3 protein: CASSFGVNGLMNTEAFF. CDR3 DNA: TGTGCCAGCAGTTTTGGGGTTAACGGGCTAATGAACACTGAAGCTTTCTTT.

The J gene is TRBJ2-5, the V gene TRBV29-1, with D maybe TRBD2 (5 bases). The CDR3 runs 12 residues. Germline V lookup: CDR1 SQVTM, CDR2 ANQGSEA. V was cut by 6 bases and J by 3 bases, with 11 bases left in between. The CDR3 DNA follows: TGCAGCGTCGGTGTCGGGGAAGAGACCCAGTACTTC. Protein: CSVGVGEETQYF.